What follows describes a single TCR beta chain. Its binding antigen is unknown. One base away there is no much larger clone; base qualities are not given. These data are taken from a study of regulatory and conventional T cells in RAG deficiency (TCRdb year 2017). With regard to the full study: The study used high-throughput TCR beta sequencing to compare repertoire diversity and composition of Treg, conventional CD4+ and CD8+ T cells between RAG-deficient patients and healthy controls.

Library creation used the immunoSEQ multiplex PCR assay. Rearranged TCR beta chain products were amplified from genomic DNA of sorted T-cell subsets and sequenced. Under the source paper's analysis protocol: Repertoire diversity of productive TCR beta rearrangements was quantified using Shannon entropy and Simpson indices. To assess clonal expansion, the frequencies of the 100 most abundant productive TCR beta clonotypes were added up as a share of total reads. The TRB repertoires were scored with a self-reactivity index that is based on amino acid usage at CDR3beta positions 6 and 7. Repertoire analyses used two-way ANOVA; flow cytometric analyses used Student t or Mann-Whitney tests. Entries here come from immuneACCESS through TCRdb and include only in-frame sequences with V and J called. Some clones fail to appear in such tables; in the studies checked, an unresolved V gene covers under half of the shortfall, and the cause of the remainder is unknown. V, J and clone size reflect that table, while D and trimming were determined from the DNA. The sample includes 34,000 or so clones, with around 76% observed a single time. Of the sample, 3.4% falls within the top ten clones.

General study outcomes and caveats: Sorted CD25-high CD127-low cells from Omenn syndrome patients may represent peripherally activated cells rather than bona fide Treg cells. RAG-deficient patients showed markedly lower Shannon entropy and higher Simpson indices than control T-cell subpopulations. Unique TCR beta sequences from Treg cells were around 100-fold fewer in Omenn syndrome and CID/AS patients than controls, versus approximately 9.9-fold for other subsets. Some T-cell subset analyses were not performed for some subjects. Shorter CDR3 lengths were found in all patient T-cell subsets, and >80% Treg-Tconv repertoire overlap at nucleotide and amino acid level was observed in Omenn syndrome patients.

Per the germline V gene, WSHSY is the CDR1 and SAAADI is the CDR2. V and J are trimmed by 4 bases and 5 bases, and the gene matches miss 4 bases of the junction. Including the terminal cysteine and phenylalanine, the CDR3 comprises 13 residues. Left in the record is the CDR3 DNA by itself, 39 bases read in frame from the first base. Before genomic DNA was extracted, conventional CD4+ T cells were isolated from blood as CD25-low CD127-high cells. About eight healthy control donors were used as the comparison group for repertoire analyses. The same sample was also used in a study of regulatory T cells. According to the second study: For the multiplex PCR, 52 forward TRBV primers and 13 reverse TRBJ primers were used, and amplification bias was corrected with both assay-based and computational methods. In patients, repertoires had restricted unique TRB V-J pairs and skewed V and J gene usage, with regulatory T cells showing the most marked changes. The study compared T-cell receptor beta repertoires of sorted regulatory, conventional CD4+ and CD8+ T cells in CD3G-deficient patients with those in healthy controls. Ficoll density separation was used to isolate peripheral blood mononuclear cells. Rearranged TRB loci were amplified from genomic DNA by multiplex PCR within the immunoSEQ assay. TRB amplicons were sequenced using an Illumina HiSeq platform. Raw sequences were error-filtered and aligned to reference gene sequences by custom algorithms, then analyzed with the immunoSEQ online tools. Productive and nonproductive TRB rearrangement frequencies were evaluated among both unique and total sequences. Groups were compared by t tests, Mann-Whitney tests or two-way ANOVA performed in Prism software.

Material: CD4+ effector T cells sorted from blood. This TCR was sampled from a human donor in good health. The V gene is TRBV10-2 and the J gene is TRBJ2-5; 7 bases in the middle match TRBD2. The DNA is TGCGCCAGCAGTGTTGGGGGGGGTGAGACCCAGTACTTC. Its coded protein is CASSVGGGETQYF.